The entry below describes one T cell receptor beta chain. The target antigen is unknown. The V gene lost 0 bases and the J gene lost 7 bases, with 10 bases spanning the gap. In germline, CDR1 is SGDLS, CDR2 YYNGEE. The CDR3 runs 14 residues. This record belongs to a study of T-cell memory formation after mild COVID-19. Study in general: Largely donor-specific TCR clusters were found. Study-wide results and limits: Later expanders leaned toward CD4+, whereas clones contracting from day 15 to 85 were balanced CD4/CD8.

5'RACE primed from the constant segment yielded TCR alpha and TCR beta cDNA libraries bearing sample barcodes and UMIs. One entry per CDR3 protein, called by TCRdb with MiXCR from the 5' RACE reads. The sample includes roughly 320,000 distinct CDR3 sequences, 25% to 30% seen only once; the top ten take roughly 14%. Sample: PBMCs or a T cell subset sorted from them (not recorded which). This clonotype was sampled from an adult woman who had mild COVID-19 (a few samples of this study predate the infection). Cell type and time point are not known. The gene calls are TRBV9 and TRBJ2-2, with D tentatively TRBD2 (5 bases). This chain's CDR3 is CASSVGGFGGELFF. The CDR3 region has the DNA TGTGCCAGCAGCGTAGGAGGGTTTGGCGGGGAGCTGTTTTTT.